Shown below are 11 T cell receptor beta chains from a single sample sequenced in a study of blood T cells in healthy people across ages. Next came a second PCR, run for roughly 7 to 12 cycles, which used a sample-barcoded 5' primer along with a J-beta primer mix. TCRdb redid the calling of the 5' RACE reads with MiXCR, one entry per CDR3 protein. The sample contains 1,300,000 or so distinct CDR3 sequences, 55% to 75% of which appear only once. The sequenced sample was blood. The receptors stem from a man between 18 and 35 years old in good health.

The table lists this clonotype with a few counts. The CDR3 is CASRGIPGTEAFF. CDR3 DNA sequence: TGCGCCAGCAGAGGGATCCCGGGCACTGAAGCTTTCTTT. This chain uses TRBV5-1 with TRBJ1-1; D gene ambiguous. V was cut by 5 bases and J by 4 bases, with 12 bases left in between. This CDR3 region has 13 residues. In germline, CDR1 is SGHRS, CDR2 YFSETQ.

In its sample, this clonotype was seen once. The J gene is TRBJ1-5, the V gene TRBV27; tentative D call: TRBD1 (6 bases). CDR1 and CDR2 from the germline V gene are MNHEY and SMNVEV (reference sequence). V shed 8 bases and J shed 5 bases, with 13 bases lying between them. The CDR3 has 13 residues. DNA of the CDR3: TGTGCCAGCGCAGGGGAATACTATCAGCCCCAGCATTTT. It codes for CASAGEYYQPQHF.

This chain links TRBV2 with TRBJ2-3, with TRBD2 matching 14 bases. CDR1 is SNHLY, CDR2 FYNNEI, per germline. CDR3 length equals 15 residues. V was clipped by 8 bases and J by 4 bases; unmatched bases: 5. The CDR3 nucleotides are TGTGCCAGCCGACTAGCGGGAGGGGGAGCAGATACGCAGTATTTT. Translating gives CASRLAGGGADTQYF.

J is TRBJ2-1 and V is TRBV20-1, with unresolved D. The ends were cut back, 6 bases at V and 5 bases at J, with 8 bases in the middle. The germline CDR1 and CDR2 sequences are DFQATT and SNEGSKA (reference sequence). The CDR3 covers 11 residues. CDR3 in amino acids: CSAPTNNEQFF. In DNA, the CDR3 is TGCAGTGCCCCGACGAACAATGAGCAGTTCTTC.

The table lists this clonotype with a count of one. This chain links TRBV27 with TRBJ2-7, with 10 bases that match TRBD1. CDR3 length equals 14 residues. Trimming removed 3 bases from V and 6 bases from J; junction bases left unmatched: 5. CDR1 and CDR2 from the germline V gene are MNHEY and SMNVEV (reference sequence). In nucleotides, the CDR3 is TGTGCCAGCAGTTTGGTAGGGACAGGGGTCGAGCAGTACTTC. This codes for CASSLVGTGVEQYF.

The chain is built from TRBV28 and TRBJ2-7; 7 bases map to TRBD1. V dropped 10 bases and J dropped 0; count of bases not matched to a gene: 9. CDR3 length: 14 amino acids. Germline CDR1 reads MDHEN; CDR2 reads SYDVKM. CDR3 nucleotide sequence: TGTGCCACTATCAGAGACAGGGCCTCCTACGAGCAGTACTTC. Translation: CATIRDRASYEQYF. The full variable domain, its missing parts supplied by reference TRBV28 and TRBJ2-7, is DVKVTQSSRYLVKRTGEKVFLECVQDMDHENMFWYRQDPGLGLRLIYFSYDVKMKEKGDIPEGYSVSREKKERFSLILESASTNQTSMYLCATIRDRASYEQYFGPGTRLTVT.

V is TRBV11-2 and J is TRBJ2-3; possibly TRBD1 for D (5 bases). CDR1 is SGHAT, CDR2 FQNNGV, per germline. CDR3 length: 19 residues. Trimming stripped 2 bases from V and 8 bases from J, with 29 bases between. The CDR3 region is CASSLLTLGHVSDRGTQYF. The CDR3 DNA reads TGTGCCAGCAGCTTACTGACCCTGGGGCACGTTTCGGACCGCGGTACGCAGTATTTT.

The sample holds a few counts of this clonotype. The rearrangement uses TRBV10-3 and TRBJ2-3; possibly TRBD1 or TRBD2 for D (6 bases each). V was trimmed by 3 bases and J by 3 bases, leaving 13 bases between them. Germline values: CDR1 ENHRY, CDR2 SYGVKD. CDR3 length: 15 residues. The CDR3 DNA is TGTGCCATCAGTGACGGGGGCTTGAGGACAGATACGCAGTATTTT. Protein: CAISDGGLRTDTQYF.

The rearrangement joins TRBV4-1 to TRBJ1-5; D is perhaps TRBD1 (5 bases). The CDR3 runs to 19 residues. Between the trimmed V and J ends, which lost 0 bases and 5 bases, there was a span of 23 bases. Looked up from germline, CDR1 is MGHRA and CDR2 is YSYEKL. The CDR3 protein is CASSQDGRGRGAWHQPQHF. Written as DNA, the CDR3 is TGCGCCAGCAGCCAAGATGGCCGCGGAAGGGGCGCATGGCATCAGCCCCAGCATTTT.

This sequence joins TRBV2 and TRBJ1-3; D ambiguous. Germline loops: CDR1 SNHLY, CDR2 FYNNEI. CDR3 size: 15 residues. V was trimmed by 3 bases and J by 0 bases, leaving 9 bases between them. The CDR3 sequence is CASSDDGHSGNTIYF. CDR3 in DNA: TGTGCCAGCAGTGATGACGGGCACTCTGGAAACACCATATATTTT.

The J gene is TRBJ2-5, the V gene TRBV7-2; 8 bases agree with TRBD2. There are 14 residues in the CDR3. Germline assignment: CDR1 SGHTA and CDR2 FQGNSA. Trimming took 5 bases from V and 4 from J; bases not matched to a gene: 6. CDR3 in amino acids: CASSTGLASETQYF. For the CDR3, the DNA is TGTGCCAGCAGCACTGGACTAGCCTCAGAGACCCAGTACTTC.